This TCR beta chain was observed in a study of identical twins. Study-wide findings and caveats: Clonotypes of the beta chain that were abundant in cord blood carried fewer insertions (memory repertoires showed none).

As regards this clonotype: Its specificity is unknown.

TCRdb fed the 5' RACE reads into MiXCR, producing one record per CDR3 protein. The data contain about 730,000 distinct CDR3 sequences, 20% to 25% of them singletons. Trimming shortened V by 0 bases and J by 8 bases, and 10 bases separated the two germline ends. Germline CDR1 DFQATT, CDR2 SNEGSKA (reference sequence). CDR3 length: 12 amino acids. These records were also assigned to another study, of T cells expressing NK-cell markers. As reported in that work: Dominance of the CD3+CD56-NKG2C+ fraction by these clonotypes also held in a handful of donors.

The TCR comes from a woman aged 18-29 years in good health. The sequencing input was PBMCs. This chain links TRBV20-1 with TRBJ1-2; D may be TRBD1 (5 bases). For the CDR3, the DNA is TGCAGTGCTAGAGATCCCAGGGCCGGCTACACCTTC. This sequence encodes CSARDPRAGYTF.